This TCR beta chain was profiled in a study of blood T cell repertoires in COVID-19. Repertoires were generated with immunoSEQ multiplex PCR, while TCRdb's copy carries only in-frame clones and drops some. The repertoire holds 150,000 to 200,000 clones, 70% to 90% seen once, with 2% to 3% in the top ten. The length of the CDR3 is 16 residues. With V trimmed by 6 bases and J by 8 bases, 14 bases remained unmatched. Per the germline V gene, CDR1 is MDHEN and CDR2 is SYDVKM. This receptor was obtained from a man aged 40-55 years with active or convalescent COVID-19. The source material was peripheral blood. The rearrangement joins TRBV28 to TRBJ2-2; 8 bases fit TRBD1. The CDR3 bases are TGTGCCAGCAGCCCCACGCCCGGACAGGGAACGGGGGAGCTGTTTTTT. This sequence encodes CASSPTPGQGTGELFF.